This T cell receptor (beta chain) was observed in a study of brain T cells in children with intractable seizures. General study results and limits: Only CDR3 sequence similarity suggested viral specificity, without known HCMV serostatus. Pre- and post-surgery blood differed in depth, so pre-surgery absences may be undersampling.

The repertoire was sequenced with immunoSEQ multiplex PCR; TCRdb's copy has only in-frame clones and lacks some. The data contain 110,000 or so clones, approximately 94% of them singletons. For this clone: What it recognizes is unknown.

Sequencing was limited to surgery cases with top T cell transcript signatures in brain tissue. Before surgery, patients took at least one anti-epileptic drug. Here the sequenced sample was peripheral blood, taken at surgery. This TCR was recovered from a boy under three years old with hemimegalencephaly and intractable seizures.

This CDR3 reads CSATGLQFF. In DNA, the CDR3 is TGCAGTGCTACGGGGCTGCAGTTCTTC. V gene TRBV20-1 combines with J gene TRBJ2-1; D is perhaps TRBD1 or TRBD2 (5 bases each). Trimming removed 4 bases at V and 12 bases at J, with 7 bases between. The germline V gene encodes CDR1 DFQATT and CDR2 SNEGSKA (reference sequence). The CDR3 is made up of 9 amino acids.